The entry below gives a single T cell receptor beta chain sequence along with its context. TCRdb recomputed calls from the RACE reads with MiXCR, one row per CDR3 protein. Of about 290,000 distinct CDR3 sequences detected, about 7.7% appear once; the ten largest clones hold roughly 1.2%. The sample is drawn from a study of human T cells and chemical hapten exposure. Specified time point: pre-sensitization, week 0. Treatment reported: therapeutic diphenylcyclopropenone sensitization with weekly scalp DPC. This receptor was obtained from a man between 18 and 29 years old with alopecia areata. Some clones in this sample may be carry-over from other donors' samples. The sequenced sample was whole blood, obtained in connection with sensitization to the hapten diphenylcyclopropenone (DPC).

The CDR3 DNA is TGTGCCAGCAGCTTTCCTAAGACAGGCCCTCGGGCAGATACGCAGTATTTT. This codes for CASSFPKTGPRADTQYF. V and J are TRBV5-5 and TRBJ2-3; possible D gene TRBD1, 6 bases. V lost 2 bases, J lost 4 bases, and 20 bases lay in between. Germline V CDR1 and CDR2: SGHKS, YYEKEE (reference sequence). CDR3 size: 17 residues.